This T cell receptor beta chain emerged from a study of T-cell reconstitution after alpha-beta-depleted transplantation in children. A library of TCRbeta sequences, prepared with unique molecular identifiers, was generated. MiXCR, applied by TCRdb to the PCR reads, yields one record per CDR3 protein. The table shows around 360,000 distinct CDR3 sequences, with over 9% occurring only once. This clonotype was recorded a few times. Germline assignment: CDR1 SEHNR and CDR2 FQNEAQ (reference sequence). Trimming removed 7 bases from V and 6 bases from J; junction bases left unmatched: 14. The CDR3 length is 17 residues.

This material consisted of PBMCs from the stem cell graft donor, taken from the stem cell graft. The TCR sequence derives from a human donor who donated a stem cell graft to a child with acute lymphoblastic leukemia. The V call is TRBV7-9, the J call TRBJ2-2, with TRBD2 identical over 10 bases. CDR3 loop: CASTLGGLAGVAGELFF. In DNA form, the CDR3 reads TGTGCCAGCACCCTAGGAGGTCTAGCGGGAGTCGCCGGGGAGCTGTTTTTT. Supplemented by reference TRBV7-9 and TRBJ2-2, the full variable domain reads DTGVSQNPRHKITKRGQNVTFRCDPISEHNRLYWYRQTLGQGPEFLTYFQNEAQLEKSRLLSDRFSAERPKGSFSTLEIQRTEQGDSAMYLCASTLGGLAGVAGELFFGEGSRLTVL.